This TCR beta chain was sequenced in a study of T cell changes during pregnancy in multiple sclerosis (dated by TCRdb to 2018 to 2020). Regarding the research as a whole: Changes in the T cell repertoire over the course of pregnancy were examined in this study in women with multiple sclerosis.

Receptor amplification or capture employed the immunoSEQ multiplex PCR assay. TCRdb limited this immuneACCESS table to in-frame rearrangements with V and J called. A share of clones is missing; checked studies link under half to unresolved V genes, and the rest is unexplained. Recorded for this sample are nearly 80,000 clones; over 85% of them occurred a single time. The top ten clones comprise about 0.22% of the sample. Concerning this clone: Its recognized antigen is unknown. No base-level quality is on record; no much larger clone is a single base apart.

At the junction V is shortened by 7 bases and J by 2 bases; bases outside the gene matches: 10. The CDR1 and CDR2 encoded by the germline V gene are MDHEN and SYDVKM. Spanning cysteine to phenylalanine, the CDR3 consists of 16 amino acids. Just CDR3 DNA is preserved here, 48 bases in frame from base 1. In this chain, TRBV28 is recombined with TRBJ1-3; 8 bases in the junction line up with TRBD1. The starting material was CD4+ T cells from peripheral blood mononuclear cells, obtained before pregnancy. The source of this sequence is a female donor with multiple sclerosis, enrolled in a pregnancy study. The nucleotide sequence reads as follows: TGTGCCAGCACTTCCCCGGGACAGGCGACTGGAAACACCATATATTTT. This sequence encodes CASTSPGQATGNTIYF.